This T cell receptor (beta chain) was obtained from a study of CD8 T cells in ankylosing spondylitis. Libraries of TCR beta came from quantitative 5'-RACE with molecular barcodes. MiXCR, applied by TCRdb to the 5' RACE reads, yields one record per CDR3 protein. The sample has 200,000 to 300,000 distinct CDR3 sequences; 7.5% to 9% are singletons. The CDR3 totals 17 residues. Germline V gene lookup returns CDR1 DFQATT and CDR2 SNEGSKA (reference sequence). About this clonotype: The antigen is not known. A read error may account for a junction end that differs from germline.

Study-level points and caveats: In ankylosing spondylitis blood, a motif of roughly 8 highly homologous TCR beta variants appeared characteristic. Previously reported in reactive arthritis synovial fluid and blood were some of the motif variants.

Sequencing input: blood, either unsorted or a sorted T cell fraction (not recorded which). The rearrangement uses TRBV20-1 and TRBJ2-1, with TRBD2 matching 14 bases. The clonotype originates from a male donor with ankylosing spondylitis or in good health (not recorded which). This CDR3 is CCASGTSGSSSYNEQFF. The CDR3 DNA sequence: TGCTGTGCTAGTGGGACTAGCGGGAGCAGCTCCTACAATGAGCAGTTCTTC.